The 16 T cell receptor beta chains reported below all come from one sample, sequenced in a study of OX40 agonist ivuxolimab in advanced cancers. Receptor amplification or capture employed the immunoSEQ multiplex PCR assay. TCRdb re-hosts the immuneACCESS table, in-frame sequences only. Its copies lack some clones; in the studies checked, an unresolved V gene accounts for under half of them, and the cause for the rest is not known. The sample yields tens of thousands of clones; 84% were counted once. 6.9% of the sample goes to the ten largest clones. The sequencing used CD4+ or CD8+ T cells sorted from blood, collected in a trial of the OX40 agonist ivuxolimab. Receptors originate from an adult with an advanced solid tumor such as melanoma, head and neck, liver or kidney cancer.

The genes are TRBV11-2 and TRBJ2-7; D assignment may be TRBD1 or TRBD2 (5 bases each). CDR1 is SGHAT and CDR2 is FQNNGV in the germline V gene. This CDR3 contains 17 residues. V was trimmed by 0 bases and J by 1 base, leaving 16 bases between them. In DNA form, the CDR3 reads TGTGCCAGCAGCTTAGATGGTTCGGGGACCCTATCCTACGAGCAGTACTTC. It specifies CASSLDGSGTLSYEQYF.

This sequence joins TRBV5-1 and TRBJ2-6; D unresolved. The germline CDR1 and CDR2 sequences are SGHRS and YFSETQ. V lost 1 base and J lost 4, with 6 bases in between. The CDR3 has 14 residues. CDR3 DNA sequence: TGCGCCAGCAGCTTGAGTACGGGGGCCAACGTCCTGACTTTC. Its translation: CASSLSTGANVLTF.

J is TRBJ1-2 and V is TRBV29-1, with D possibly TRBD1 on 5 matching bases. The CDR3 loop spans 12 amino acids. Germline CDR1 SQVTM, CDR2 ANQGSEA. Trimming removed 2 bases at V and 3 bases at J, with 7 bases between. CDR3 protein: CSVEQGDYGYTF. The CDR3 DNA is TGCAGCGTTGAACAGGGAGACTATGGCTACACCTTC.

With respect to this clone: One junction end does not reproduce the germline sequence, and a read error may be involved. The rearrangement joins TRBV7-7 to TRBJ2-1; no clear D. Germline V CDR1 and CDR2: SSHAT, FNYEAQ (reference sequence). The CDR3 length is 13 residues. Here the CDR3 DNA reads TGTGCTAGCAGCCCCTATGGGGTCGGCGAGCAGTTCTTC. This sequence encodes CASSPYGVGEQFF.

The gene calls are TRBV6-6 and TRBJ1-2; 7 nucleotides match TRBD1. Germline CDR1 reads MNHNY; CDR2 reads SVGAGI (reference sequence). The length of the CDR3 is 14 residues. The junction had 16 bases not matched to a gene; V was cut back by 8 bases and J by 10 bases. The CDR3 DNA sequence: TGTGCCAGCTTGGGACAGCTGTCTGGGGGCGACTACACCTTC. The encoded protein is CASLGQLSGGDYTF.

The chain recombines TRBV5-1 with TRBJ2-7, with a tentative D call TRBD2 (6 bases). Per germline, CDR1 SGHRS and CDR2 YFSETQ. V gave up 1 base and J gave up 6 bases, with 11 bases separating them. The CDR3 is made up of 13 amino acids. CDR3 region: CASSLWREGEQYF. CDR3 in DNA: TGCGCCAGCAGCTTGTGGCGGGAAGGCGAGCAGTACTTC.

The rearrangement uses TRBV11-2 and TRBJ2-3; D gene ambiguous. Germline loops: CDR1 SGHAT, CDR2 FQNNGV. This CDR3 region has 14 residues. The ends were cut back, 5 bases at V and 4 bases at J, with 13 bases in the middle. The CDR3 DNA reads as TGTGCCAGCAGCCTCTTCTCAATCGCAGATACGCAGTATTTT. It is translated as CASSLFSIADTQYF. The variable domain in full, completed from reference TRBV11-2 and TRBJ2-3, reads EAGVAQSPRYKIIEKRQSVAFWCNPISGHATLYWYQQILGQGPKLLIQFQNNGVVDDSQLPKDRFSAERLKGVDSTLKIQPAKLEDSAVYLCASSLFSIADTQYFGPGTRLTVL.

CDR3 nucleotides: TGTGCCAGTAGTCCCCGGGGACGGATCAGGTTATCAGAAATTCAGTACTTC. Translation: CASSPRGRIRLSEIQYF. The genes are TRBV19 and TRBJ2-7; TRBD1 or TRBD2 may be the D gene (5 bases each). This CDR3 contains 17 residues. V was shortened by 5 bases and J by 10 bases, with 30 bases between the two germline ends. Germline V lookup: CDR1 LNHDA, CDR2 SQIVND (reference sequence). Looking up the rest from reference TRBV19 and TRBJ2-7 gives the full variable domain: DGGITQSPKYLFRKEGQNVTLSCEQNLNHDAMYWYRQDPGQGLRLIYYSQIVNDFQKGDIAEGYSVSREKKESFPLTVTSAQKNPTAFYLCASSPRGRIRLSEIQYFGPGTRLTVT.

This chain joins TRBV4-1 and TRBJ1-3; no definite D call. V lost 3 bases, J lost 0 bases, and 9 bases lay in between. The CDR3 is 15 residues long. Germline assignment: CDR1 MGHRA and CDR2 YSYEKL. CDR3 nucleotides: TGCGCCAGCAGCCAGAGCGATGGCTCTGGAAACACCATATATTTT. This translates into CASSQSDGSGNTIYF.

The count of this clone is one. This CDR3 reads CAWSVDYRTAGYF. The DNA of the CDR3 is TGTGCCTGGAGTGTGGACTATCGGACCGCGGGGTACTTC. The chain is built from TRBV30 and TRBJ2-5, with D tentatively TRBD2 (6 bases). CDR3 length: 13 amino acids. Germline CDR1 and CDR2: GTSNPN and SVGIG (reference sequence). V was clipped by 0 bases and J by 13 bases, with 18 bases between them.

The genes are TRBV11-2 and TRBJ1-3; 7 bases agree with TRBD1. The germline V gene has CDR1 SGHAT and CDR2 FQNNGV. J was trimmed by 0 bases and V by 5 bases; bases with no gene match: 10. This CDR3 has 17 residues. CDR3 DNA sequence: TGTGCCAGCAGCCTCACTCCGACAGGGCGCTCTGGAAACACCATATATTTT. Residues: CASSLTPTGRSGNTIYF.

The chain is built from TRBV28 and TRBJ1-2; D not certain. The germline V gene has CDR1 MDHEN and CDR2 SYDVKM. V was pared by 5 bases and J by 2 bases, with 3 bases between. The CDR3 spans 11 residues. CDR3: CASSRNYGYTF. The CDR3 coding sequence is TGTGCCAGCAGTAGGAACTATGGCTACACCTTC.

CDR3 residues: CASSPNRMGNTEAFF. In DNA form, the CDR3 reads TGTGCCAGCTCACCAAACAGGATGGGGAACACTGAAGCTTTCTTT. This sequence joins TRBV18 and TRBJ1-1; D is perhaps TRBD1 (5 bases). This CDR3 comprises 15 residues. Trimming stripped 2 bases from V and 1 base from J, with 11 bases between. Germline V lookup: CDR1 KGHSH, CDR2 LQKENI.

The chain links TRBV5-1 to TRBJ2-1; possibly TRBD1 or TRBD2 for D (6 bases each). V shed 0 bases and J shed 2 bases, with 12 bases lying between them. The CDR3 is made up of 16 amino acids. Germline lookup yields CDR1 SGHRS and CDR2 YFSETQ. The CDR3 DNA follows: TGCGCCAGCAGCTTGGATGGGGGGCGCCCCTACAATGAGCAGTTCTTC. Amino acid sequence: CASSLDGGRPYNEQFF.

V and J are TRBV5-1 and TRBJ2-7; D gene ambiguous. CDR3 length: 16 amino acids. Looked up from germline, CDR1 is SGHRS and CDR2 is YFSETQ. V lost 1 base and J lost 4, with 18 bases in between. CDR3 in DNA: TGCGCCAGCAGCTTGAGTGTTAGTGTCGAAAATTACGAGCAGTACTTC. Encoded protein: CASSLSVSVENYEQYF.

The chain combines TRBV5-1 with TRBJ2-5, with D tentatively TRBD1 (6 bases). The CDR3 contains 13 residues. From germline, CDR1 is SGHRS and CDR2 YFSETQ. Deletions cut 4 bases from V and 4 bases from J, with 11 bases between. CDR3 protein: CASSKATGETQYF. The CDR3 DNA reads TGCGCCAGCAGCAAAGCGACAGGAGAGACCCAGTACTTC. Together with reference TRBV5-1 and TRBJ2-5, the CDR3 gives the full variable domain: KAGVTQTPRYLIKTRGQQVTLSCSPISGHRSVSWYQQTPGQGLQFLFEYFSETQRNKGNFPGRFSGRQFSNSRSEMNVSTLELGDSALYLCASSKATGETQYFGPGTRLLVL.